A single sample is the source of the 17 T cell receptor beta chains below, sequenced in a study of T cells expressing NK-cell markers. Each CDR3 protein gets one entry in TCRdb, which reprocessed the 5' RACE reads and gives no DNA. Here the sample table reports 500,000 to 600,000 distinct CDR3 sequences. Material for sequencing was blood T cells: a sorted CD56 or NKG2C T cell subset, CD4+ or CD8+ T cells, or bulk PBMC T cells (not recorded which). These receptors all stem from a man aged 18 to 35 in good health.

This chain uses TRBV24-1 with TRBJ2-2; TCRdb selects TRBD2, and the lack of DNA leaves this call unchecked. CDR3 length: 15 residues. The germline CDR1 and CDR2 sequences are KGHDR and SFDVKD. The CDR3 loop is CATSDAASYAGELFF.

This chain connects TRBV13 to TRBJ2-1; checking the TCRdb D call of TRBD2 is not possible without DNA. The CDR3 length is 15 residues. Germline CDR1 reads PRHDT; CDR2 reads FYEKMQ (reference sequence). The CDR3 here is CASSLSRIDPSGQFF.

This chain uses TRBV18 with TRBJ2-3; the TCRdb call, TRBD2, lacks DNA for checking. The germline V gene encodes CDR1 KGHSH and CDR2 LQKENI. CDR3 length equals 13 residues. The CDR3 reads CASSRTRQVAQYF.

The rearrangement uses TRBV5-1 and TRBJ2-2. Germline values: CDR1 SGHRS, CDR2 YFSETQ. The CDR3 is made up of 14 amino acids. The CDR3 protein is CASSGGRLAGELFF.

The chain couples TRBV4-2 to TRBJ2-2; TCRdb returns TRBD1, unconfirmable since there is no DNA. The germline CDR1 and CDR2 sequences are LGHNA and YNFKEQ. CDR3 length equals 16 residues. The CDR3 spells CASSHRDRGWAGELFF.

This sequence joins TRBV20-1 and TRBJ1-2; with no DNA, the TCRdb D assignment of TRBD1 cannot be verified. Germline V CDR1 and CDR2: DFQATT, SNEGSKA (reference sequence). This CDR3 spans 14 amino acids. The CDR3 loop reads CSARGRSPLLGYTF.

CDR3 protein: CASSQGLGLTGKLFF. This sequence joins TRBV4-2 and TRBJ1-4. Germline CDR1 and CDR2: LGHNA and YNFKEQ. CDR3 size: 15 residues.

The chain has TRBV29-1 and TRBJ2-1; TCRdb lists TRBD1, though no DNA is available to test this call. The germline gives CDR1 SQVTM, CDR2 ANQGSEA. This CDR3 spans 11 amino acids. The CDR3 loop is CSVEVRTEQFF.

The chain joins TRBV5-1 to TRBJ2-1; TCRdb outputs TRBD1, but without DNA this stays unchecked. This CDR3 is built from 13 residues. The germline gives CDR1 SGHRS, CDR2 YFSETQ. CDR3 protein: CASSPRPGNEQFF.

The chain links TRBV9 to TRBJ2-1; TCRdb proposes TRBD2, but this gene call is untestable without DNA. The CDR3 sequence is 14 residues long. The germline gives CDR1 SGDLS, CDR2 YYNGEE. CDR3 region: CASVGREGQNEQFF.

This CDR3 reads CASSFRVAQPQHF. The chain carries TRBV28 and TRBJ1-5; as DNA is missing, the TRBD1 call by TCRdb cannot be tested. The CDR3 is 13 residues long. Germline lookup yields CDR1 MDHEN and CDR2 SYDVKM.

The chain employs TRBV29-1 and TRBJ2-1; TCRdb's D gene call, TRBD1, goes unchecked for lack of DNA. Germline CDR1 and CDR2: SQVTM and ANQGSEA. The CDR3 loop spans 13 amino acids. CDR3: CSAKGQAYNEQFF.

The J gene is TRBJ2-1, the V gene TRBV2; the TRBD2 assignment by TCRdb is unverifiable without DNA. The CDR3 consists of 14 residues. In germline, CDR1 is SNHLY, CDR2 FYNNEI. The CDR3 here is CASMTSGIYNEQFF.

The CDR3 spells CSVAGVTTDTQYF. This sequence joins TRBV29-1 and TRBJ2-3; TCRdb selects TRBD1, and the lack of DNA leaves this call unchecked. The CDR3 covers 13 residues. Germline CDR1 and CDR2: SQVTM and ANQGSEA.

The rearrangement joins TRBV5-1 to TRBJ1-1. The CDR3 covers 15 residues. CDR1 is SGHRS and CDR2 is YFSETQ in the germline V gene. The CDR3 sequence: CASRWDGLGDTEAFF.

CDR3 residues: CAWSVTGLSYNEQFF. This sequence joins TRBV30 and TRBJ2-1; lacking DNA, the TRBD1 call made by TCRdb goes unchecked. Germline CDR1 is GTSNPN and CDR2 is SVGIG (reference sequence). This CDR3 spans 15 amino acids.

V gene TRBV27 combines with J gene TRBJ2-1; the TRBD2 assignment by TCRdb is unverifiable without DNA. The CDR3 is made up of 15 amino acids. From germline, CDR1 is MNHEY and CDR2 SMNVEV (reference sequence). This CDR3 is CASSFSLAGEVEQFF.